The present TCR beta chain was sequenced within a study of somatic mutations in cytotoxic T cells in rheumatoid arthritis. Notes on the study in general: TRBV07 appeared slightly underrepresented in the rheumatoid arthritis patients. That finding was not adjusted to account for multiple comparisons. Patients with a largest CD8+ clone exceeding 20% of CD8+ cells numbered about an eighth of the roughly 60. Patients with rheumatoid arthritis did not differ significantly from age-matched healthy controls in CD8+ T-cell clonality.

Deletions cut 2 bases from V and 7 bases from J, with 9 bases between. Germline assignment: CDR1 DFQATT and CDR2 SNEGSKA (reference sequence). This CDR3 region has 11 residues. As to this clone: Its target is unknown.

Sequenced by immunoSEQ multiplex PCR; TCRdb stores in-frame clones only, minus some. This table holds under 25,000 clones, 85% found once. Sequencing was carried out using CD8+ T cells sorted from blood. V usage is TRBV20-1 and J usage is TRBJ2-7; no firm D call. The sequence came from a woman aged 40 to 49 with rheumatoid arthritis. The CDR3 DNA reads TGCAGTGCTAGATCGTTTGTTGAGCAGTACTTC. As protein: CSARSFVEQYF.